The 28 T cell receptor beta chains listed next were all sequenced from one sample in a study of Tregs in tolerant kidney transplant recipients (dated by TCRdb to between 2018 and 2021). Library prep was done by the immunoSEQ multiplex PCR assay. Here the immuneACCESS table is served through TCRdb, limited to in-frame sequences with V and J called. Missing clones are a known gap in these copies; in checked studies unresolved V genes cover under half, and the rest lacks a known reason. The table held for this sample gives 11,000 to 15,000 clones. In total, the top ten clones hold approximately 30% of the sample. The sample's time point, from its label and the paper: 6 months after combined kidney and bone marrow transplant. Related donors were used in the transplants with nonmyeloablative bone marrow transplantation, and mixed chimerism was transient in the human trials. Sequences were derived from CD8+ T cells from blood (PBMCs), sampled 6 months after the transplant. These receptors all stem from a human patient who received a combined kidney and bone marrow transplant. It is possible that, after a transplant, some T cells come from the graft donor.

Turning to this clone: The CDR3 end lies 3 residues beyond the end of the read and is filled in from the germline J gene. This chain joins TRBV13 and TRBJ2-7; no firm D call. Deletions cut 5 bases from V and 0 bases from J, with 11 bases between. CDR3 length: 14 residues. The germline V gene encodes CDR1 PRHDT and CDR2 FYEKMQ (reference sequence). The part of the CDR3 DNA that was read is TGTGCCAGCAGCCCTATCGACAACTCCTACGAG. It codes for CASSPIDNSYE. The full CDR3 reads CASSPIDNSYEQYF.

In regard to this clone: Read data end 3 residues before the CDR3 end; the end is taken from the germline J gene. The V gene is TRBV30, the J gene TRBJ1-2, with TRBD1 matching over 7 bases. V trimming: 2 bases; J trimming: 5 bases; junction bases outside the gene matches: 5. Germline-derived CDR1 and CDR2 are GTSNPN and SVGIG (reference sequence). The CDR3 is 13 amino acids. The CDR3 bases that were read are TGTGCCTGGAGTAGGCCAGGGGGTTATGGC. It is translated as CAWSRPGGYG. The whole CDR3 protein is CAWSRPGGYGYTF.

The covered CDR3 bases are TGTGCCAGCAGCTTAGCGGGGCTCCGGTACCAAGAGACC. Amino acid sequence: CASSLAGLRYQET. The CDR3 in its entirety is CASSLAGLRYQETQYF. The chain has TRBV7-6 and TRBJ2-5, with a weak D call TRBD1 (5 bases). The read gets to within 3 residues of the CDR3 end, and the germline J gene fills in the rest. The V gene's germline CDR1 is SGHVS and CDR2 FNYEAQ. V lost 0 bases and J lost 0, with 11 bases in between. The CDR3 runs to 16 residues.

In regard to this clone: Coverage ceases 3 residues before the CDR3 finishes, and the germline J gene fills in the end. V and J are TRBV18 and TRBJ2-7; 10 bases are shared with TRBD2. CDR1 and CDR2 from the germline V gene are KGHSH and LQKENI. This CDR3 has 17 residues. The junction had 11 bases not matched to a gene; V was cut back by 6 bases and J by 0 bases. The CDR3 is CASSPSGLAETSYEQYF. The CDR3 bases that were read are TGTGCCAGCTCCCCTTCTGGACTAGCGGAAACCTCCTACGAG.

For this clone: The CDR3 end falls 3 residues outside the read, so it is completed with the germline J gene. The chain recombines TRBV30 with TRBJ2-2, with D maybe TRBD1 (7 bases). Germline lookup yields CDR1 GTSNPN and CDR2 SVGIG (reference sequence). The V and J ends lost 5 bases and 5 bases respectively, with 21 bases between them. This CDR3 has 16 amino acids. CDR3: CAWGGLTGISTGELFF. The CDR3 DNA, read in part, is TGTGCCTGGGGGGGGCTGACAGGGATCAGTACCGGGGAG.

In the case of this clone: The observed sequence ends 3 residues before the CDR3 terminus, with the missing tail filled in from the germline J gene. The chain joins TRBV18 to TRBJ2-3; perhaps TRBD1 as D (5 bases). V lost 2 bases and J 0 bases, leaving 18 bases between the germline ends. The CDR3 runs 18 residues. Germline V gene lookup returns CDR1 KGHSH and CDR2 LQKENI. Partial CDR3 DNA: TGTGCCAGCTCACCAGGAAAAGGGGCGTTGCCTAGCACAGATACG. Translating gives CASSPGKGALPSTDT. The whole CDR3 protein reads CASSPGKGALPSTDTQYF.

In regard to this clone: The CDR3 goes on 3 residues after the read ends, and that part is filled in from the germline J gene. V usage is TRBV6-2 or TRBV6-3 and J usage is TRBJ1-1; possibly TRBD1 for D (5 bases). Germline V gene data show CDR1 as MNHEY and CDR2 as SVGEGT. The CDR3 contains 11 residues. V lost 6 bases to trimming and J lost 6 bases, with 8 bases between them. CDR3 DNA (partial): TGTGCCAGCAGGCAGGGTCCTGAA. As protein: CASRQGPE. The entire CDR3 sequence reads CASRQGPEAFF.

Details on this clone: Coverage ceases 3 residues before the CDR3 finishes, and the germline J gene fills in the end. This chain connects TRBV6-2 or TRBV6-3 to TRBJ1-5; no reliable D call. Germline V lookup: CDR1 MNHEY, CDR2 SVGEGT. This CDR3 contains 13 residues. The V end lost 2 bases, the J end lost 3 bases, and 5 bases lay between the germline ends. CDR3 residues: CASSYKVNQPQHF. The sequenced part of the CDR3 DNA is TGTGCCAGCAGTTACAAGGTCAATCAGCCC.

Of note for this clone: The CDR3 goes on 3 residues after the read ends, and that part is filled in from the germline J gene. The chain carries TRBV29-1 and TRBJ2-3; 9 nucleotides line up with TRBD2. Germline CDR1 SQVTM, CDR2 ANQGSEA. CDR3 length: 14 residues. The J segment lost 3 bases and the V segment lost 6 bases, leaving 7 bases of the junction unmatched. The sequenced part of the CDR3 DNA is TGCAGCGTAGCCGCGGGGGGGAGTACAGATACG. Amino acid sequence: CSVAAGGSTDT. In full, the CDR3 is CSVAAGGSTDTQYF.

As for this clone: The junction shows a germline mismatch at one end, possibly a read error. From the germline J gene comes the end of the CDR3, since the read stops 3 residues before it. The chain carries TRBV10-2 and TRBJ2-2, with 7 bases that match TRBD1. The CDR3 is made up of 11 amino acids. In germline, CDR1 is WSHSY, CDR2 SAAADI. The CDR3 is CAGRQGPGLFF. The covered CDR3 bases are TGCGCCGGCAGACAGGGCCCGGGG.

As for this clone: With the read ending 3 residues before the CDR3 end, the germline J gene is used to fill in that end. The chain carries TRBV11-2 and TRBJ2-2; D perhaps matches TRBD2 (5 bases). Trimming stripped 3 bases from V and 9 bases from J, with 11 bases between. The CDR3 is 13 residues long. The germline CDR1 and CDR2 sequences are SGHAT and FQNNGV. The chain's CDR3 is CASSLVARRELFF. CDR3 bases read: TGTGCCAGCAGCTTGGTAGCGAGAAGGGAG.

Of note for this clone: Sequencing ends 3 residues short of the CDR3 end; the germline J gene provides the rest. The chain links TRBV6-2 or TRBV6-3 to TRBJ2-1, with a tentative D call TRBD2 (6 bases). In germline, CDR1 is MNHEY, CDR2 SVGEGT. The CDR3 spans 12 residues. Trimming took 0 bases from V and 9 from J, leaving 6 bases between them. CDR3 loop: CASSYSGGEQFF. The part of the CDR3 DNA that was read is TGTGCCAGCAGTTACTCGGGGGGTGAG.

A remark on this clone: The DNA ends 3 residues before the CDR3 does, and the rest of the CDR3 is filled in from the germline J gene. The V gene is TRBV28, the J gene TRBJ2-3; 12 bases fit TRBD1. Losses at the gene ends were 7 bases for V and 7 bases for J; bases not matched to a gene: 6. Looked up from germline, CDR1 is MDHEN and CDR2 is SYDVKM. The CDR3 sequence is 14 residues long. Here the CDR3 reads CASKGTGGAYTQYF. Partial CDR3 DNA: TGTGCCAGCAAGGGGACAGGGGGCGCCTATACG.

Concerning this clone itself: Read sequence stops 3 residues before the CDR3 end, and the germline J gene provides the missing end. The V call is TRBV7-2, the J call TRBJ1-4, with 7 bases that match TRBD1. CDR3 length: 14 amino acids. Germline trimming cut 1 base from V and 7 bases from J; bases unmatched to any gene: 3. CDR1 is SGHTA, CDR2 FQGNSA, per germline. CDR3 region: CASSLGQGGEKLFF. CDR3 bases read: TGTGCCAGCAGCTTAGGACAGGGAGGTGAAAAA. The whole variable domain, filled in from reference TRBV7-2 and TRBJ1-4, reads GAGVSQSPSNKVTEKGKDVELRCDPISGHTALYWYRQSLGQGLEFLIYFQGNSAPDKSGLPSDRFSAERTGGSVSTLTIQRTQQEDSAVYLCASSLGQGGEKLFFGSGTQLSVL.

With respect to this clone: Relative to the germline gene, one junction end is altered; a read error may explain this. The read falls 3 residues short of the CDR3 end, and the missing part is taken from the germline J gene. The chain uses TRBV4-2 and TRBJ2-3, with D possibly TRBD2 on 6 matching bases. The germline gives CDR1 LGHNA, CDR2 YNFKEQ. This CDR3 is built from 15 residues. The covered CDR3 bases are TGCGCCAGCAGCCAAGACGGAGGGGTCCCAGATACG. Translation: CASSQDGGVPDT. The complete CDR3 protein is CASSQDGGVPDTQYF.

A word on this clone: The read terminates 3 residues before the CDR3 end, so the remaining end is supplied by the germline J gene. The rearrangement links TRBV13 to TRBJ2-7; 9 bases match TRBD2. V shed 2 bases and J 3 bases; nucleotides not matched to a gene: 5. Germline lookup yields CDR1 PRHDT and CDR2 FYEKMQ (reference sequence). The CDR3 is 15 amino acids. CDR3: CASSLSAGGFYEQYF. The sequenced CDR3 bases are TGTGCCAGCAGCTTATCCGCGGGAGGGTTCTACGAG.

About this clone itself: The read finishes 3 residues shy of the CDR3 end, and the germline J gene is used to complete it. The chain couples TRBV7-9 to TRBJ2-4; 10 nucleotides match TRBD1. The germline CDR1 and CDR2 sequences are SEHNR and FQNEAQ (reference sequence). The CDR3 contains 15 residues. The CDR3: CASSLSRDRGNGQYF. The covered CDR3 bases are TGTGCCAGCAGCTTATCCCGGGACAGGGGTAATGGT.

On this clone itself: The read falls 3 residues short of the CDR3 end, and the missing part is taken from the germline J gene. This chain uses TRBV5-1 with TRBJ2-1; the match to TRBD1 covers 10 bases. From germline, CDR1 is SGHRS and CDR2 YFSETQ. Trimming at V came to 2 bases and at J to 7 bases, leaving 3 bases not matched to a gene. The CDR3 length is 14 residues. The CDR3 bases that were read are TGCGCCAGCAGCTTCGGACAGGGGGGAAATGAG. Protein: CASSFGQGGNE. The entire CDR3 is CASSFGQGGNEQFF.

This clone is deemed medium-sized by its frequency. The covered CDR3 bases are TGTGCCAGCAGCCGAGGGGACAGTGCTAACTATGGC. This translates into CASSRGDSANYG. The entire CDR3 reads CASSRGDSANYGYTF. V usage is TRBV7-9 and J usage is TRBJ1-2; TRBD1 aligns across 7 bases. Read sequence stops 3 residues before the CDR3 end, and the germline J gene provides the missing end. Germline V lookup: CDR1 SEHNR, CDR2 FQNEAQ (reference sequence). Unmatched junction bases numbered 6, after V lost 5 bases and J lost 0 bases. The CDR3 consists of 15 residues.

Comment on this clone: The read ends 3 residues before the CDR3 terminus; that terminus is restored from the germline J gene. Other DNA sequences within the sample encode an identical CDR3. The V and J genes are TRBV20-1 and TRBJ1-4; a weak D match, TRBD1 (6 bases). Trimming shortened V by 6 bases and J by 4 bases, and 15 bases separated the two germline ends. CDR1 is DFQATT and CDR2 is SNEGSKA in the germline V gene (reference sequence). The CDR3 is 14 residues long. This CDR3 reads CSARLQGNNEKLFF. The DNA read from the CDR3 is TGCAGTGCGAGACTACAGGGTAATAATGAAAAA.

Comments on this clone: The read falls 3 residues short of the CDR3 end, and the missing part is taken from the germline J gene. The chain recombines TRBV5-1 with TRBJ2-1, with D unclear. The germline V gene has CDR1 SGHRS and CDR2 YFSETQ. The length of the CDR3 is 14 residues. The V end was cut by 4 bases, the J end by 2 bases, with 10 bases between. The CDR3 sequence is CASSPPPTYNEQFF. CDR3 bases read: TGCGCCAGCAGCCCCCCGCCTACCTACAATGAG.

About this clone itself: The read ends 3 residues shy of where the CDR3 ends; the end is completed using the germline J gene. This rearrangement joins TRBV18 to TRBJ1-2; 8 nucleotides agree with TRBD1. Germline V gene lookup returns CDR1 KGHSH and CDR2 LQKENI. The CDR3 consists of 17 residues. This CDR3 reads CASSAGQVGVVNNDYTF. The sequenced CDR3 bases are TGTGCCAGCTCAGCGGGACAGGTGGGGGTGGTCAACAATGAC.

Turning to this clone: The CDR3 end falls 3 residues outside the read, so it is completed with the germline J gene. The chain carries TRBV7-9 and TRBJ2-2, with D perhaps matching TRBD1 (7 bases). Germline V lookup: CDR1 SEHNR, CDR2 FQNEAQ (reference sequence). The CDR3 contains 15 residues. The CDR3 bases that were read are TGTGCCAGCAGGAGAGGAGGGGACAGCAATGAAAAG. Amino acids: CASRRGGDSNEK. The CDR3 in full is CASRRGGDSNEKLFF. Variable domain in full (rest from reference TRBV7-9 and TRBJ2-2): DTGVSQNPRHKITKRGQNVTFRCDPISEHNRLYWYRQTLGQGPEFLTYFQNEAQLEKSRLLSDRFSAERPKGSFSTLEIQRTEQGDSAMYLCASRRGGDSNEKLFFGEGSRLTVL.

About this clone: The read halts 3 residues ahead of the CDR3 end, with the missing end drawn from the germline J gene. The chain employs TRBV5-1 and TRBJ2-7, with 7 nucleotides matching TRBD2. Germline CDR1 is SGHRS and CDR2 is YFSETQ. V lost 4 bases, J lost 2 bases, and 6 bases stayed unmatched. This CDR3 comprises 14 residues. CDR3 DNA, as far as it was read: TGCGCCAGCAGCCCCAGCGGGGCCGCCTACGAG. Translated: CASSPSGAAYE. The whole CDR3 is CASSPSGAAYEQYF. The complete variable domain, with remaining parts taken from reference TRBV5-1 and TRBJ2-7, reads KAGVTQTPRYLIKTRGQQVTLSCSPISGHRSVSWYQQTPGQGLQFLFEYFSETQRNKGNFPGRFSGRQFSNSRSEMNVSTLELGDSALYLCASSPSGAAYEQYFGPGTRLTVT.

Note on this clone: From the germline J gene comes the end of the CDR3, since the read stops 3 residues before it. This chain uses TRBV13 with TRBJ2-1; 7 bases match TRBD2. The CDR3 sequence is 18 residues long. In germline, CDR1 is PRHDT, CDR2 FYEKMQ (reference sequence). With V trimmed by 5 bases and J by 0 bases, 13 bases remained unmatched. The CDR3 spells CASSPGTSAPNSYNEQFF. The CDR3 DNA, read in part, is TGTGCCAGCAGCCCAGGTACTAGCGCCCCGAACTCCTACAATGAG. Looking up the rest from reference TRBV13 and TRBJ2-1 gives the full variable domain: AAGVIQSPRHLIKEKRETATLKCYPIPRHDTVYWYQQGPGQDPQFLISFYEKMQSDKGSIPDRFSAQQFSDYHSELNMSSLELGDSALYFCASSPGTSAPNSYNEQFFGPGTRLTVL.

A word on this clone: A junction boundary mismatches the germline segment, possibly from a read error. The CDR3 end falls 3 residues outside the read, so it is completed with the germline J gene. This chain connects TRBV19 to TRBJ2-5, with 13 positions matching TRBD2. Germline CDR1 is LNHDA and CDR2 is SQIVND (reference sequence). The CDR3 is made up of 18 amino acids. The CDR3: CASSMVGGLAGDQETQYF. The sequenced part of the CDR3 DNA is TGTGCCAGTAGTATGGTGGGAGGACTAGCGGGGGACCAGGAGACC.

A note on this clone: The missing CDR3 end, 3 residues past where the read stops, is filled in from the germline J gene. The V call is TRBV5-6, the J call TRBJ2-7; D remains unclear. The CDR3 is 13 residues long. Between the trimmed V and J ends, which lost 1 base and 1 base, there was a span of 6 bases. Germline V gives CDR1 SGHDT, CDR2 YYEEEE. This CDR3 reads CASSLLLSYEQYF. The CDR3 DNA, read in part, is TGTGCCAGCAGCTTGCTCCTTTCCTACGAG.

A word on this clone: Read coverage stops 3 residues before the CDR3 terminus; the germline J gene supplies the remainder. This sequence joins TRBV7-9 and TRBJ1-2; possibly TRBD1 for D (6 bases). The CDR3 sequence is 13 residues long. V was trimmed by 1 base and J by 7 bases, leaving 10 bases between them. Per the germline V gene, CDR1 is SEHNR and CDR2 is FQNEAQ (reference sequence). The chain's CDR3 is CASSLGTVGGYTF. The covered CDR3 bases are TGTGCCAGCAGCTTAGGGACAGTGGGTGGC.